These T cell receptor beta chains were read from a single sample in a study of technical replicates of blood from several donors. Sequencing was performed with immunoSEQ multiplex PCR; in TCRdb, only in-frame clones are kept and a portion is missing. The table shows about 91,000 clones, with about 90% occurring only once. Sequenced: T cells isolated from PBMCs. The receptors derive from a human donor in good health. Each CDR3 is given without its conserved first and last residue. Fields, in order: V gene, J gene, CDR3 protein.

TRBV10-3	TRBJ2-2	AIGEDYTGELF
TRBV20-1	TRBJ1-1	SAPQGPEAF
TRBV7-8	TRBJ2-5	ASSSRAGRQETQY
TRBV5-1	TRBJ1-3	ASRGGLSGNTIY
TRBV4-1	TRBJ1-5	ASSQLEDQPQH
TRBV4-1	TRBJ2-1	ASSQTSGRAVEQF
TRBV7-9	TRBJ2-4	ASSPPQFDRGNIQY
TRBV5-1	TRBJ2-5	ASSFRGFEETQY
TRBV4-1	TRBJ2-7	ASSQKLALSGGAKFHYEQY
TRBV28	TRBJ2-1	ASSWGQVDVGWFF
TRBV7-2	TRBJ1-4	ASSLGQYNEKLF
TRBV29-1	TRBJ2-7	SVAGQGPSYEQY
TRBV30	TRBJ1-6	AWSSPAPLH
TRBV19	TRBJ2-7	ASSTPYGLAGHSYEQY
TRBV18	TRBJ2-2	ASSPYTGTRNTGELF
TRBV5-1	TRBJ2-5	ASSPGGEETQY
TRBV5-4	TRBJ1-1	ASSLRGQANTEAF
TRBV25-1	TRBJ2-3	ASSDPGDTQY
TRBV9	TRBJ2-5	ASSVLGVGETQY
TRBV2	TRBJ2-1	ASRGGTASYNEQF
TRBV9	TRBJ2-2	ASSVDLNRGGELF
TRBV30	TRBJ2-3	AWSALRGVTDTQY
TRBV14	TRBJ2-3	ASSYPGLAGETDTQY
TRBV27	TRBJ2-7	ASSPRLAGDKSHEQY
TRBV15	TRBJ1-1	ATSRDNRFELNTEAF
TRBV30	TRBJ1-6	AWRPRGPNSPLH
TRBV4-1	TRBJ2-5	ASSQETGTQY
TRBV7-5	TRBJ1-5	VRSPPPTLGDTGRYNQPQH
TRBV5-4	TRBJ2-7	ASSLYTGTYEQY
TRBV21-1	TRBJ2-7	ASSKPSGLAQY
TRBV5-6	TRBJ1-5	ASSLGGQVVLSPQH
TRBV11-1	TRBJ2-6	ASRPAAVAGANVLT
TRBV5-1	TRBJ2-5	ASSFPSGEQETQY
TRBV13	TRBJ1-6	ASSLFDRDNSPLH
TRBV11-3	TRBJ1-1	ASSFESDRGSVEAF
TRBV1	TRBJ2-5	TSSPTGLARYQETQY
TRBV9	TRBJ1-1	ASSAHDAARYLTEAF
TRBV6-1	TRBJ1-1	ASSAPDRGPEAF
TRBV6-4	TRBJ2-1	ASSDSSSGDYNEQF
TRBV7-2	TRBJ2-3	ASSFYADTQY
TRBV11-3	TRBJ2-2	ASSERTDGELF
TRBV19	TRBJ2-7	ASSVSGTSGTVQY
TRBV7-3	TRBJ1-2	ASSLNGAGGADYT
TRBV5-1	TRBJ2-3	ASSLAGRTPSTDTQY
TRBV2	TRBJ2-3	ASGKRGAPGTQY
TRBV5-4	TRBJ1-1	ASSLSRGINTEAF
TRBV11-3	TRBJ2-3	ASSPHPGGHGDTQY
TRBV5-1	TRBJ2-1	ASSMIAGSYNEQF
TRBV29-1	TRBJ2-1	SVLPSGVGNEQF
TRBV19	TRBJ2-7	ASSTGTSGRVGEQY
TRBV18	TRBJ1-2	ASSPSGERYGYT
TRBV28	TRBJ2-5	ASSHILQETQY
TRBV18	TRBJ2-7	ASSTGEVRGPYEQY